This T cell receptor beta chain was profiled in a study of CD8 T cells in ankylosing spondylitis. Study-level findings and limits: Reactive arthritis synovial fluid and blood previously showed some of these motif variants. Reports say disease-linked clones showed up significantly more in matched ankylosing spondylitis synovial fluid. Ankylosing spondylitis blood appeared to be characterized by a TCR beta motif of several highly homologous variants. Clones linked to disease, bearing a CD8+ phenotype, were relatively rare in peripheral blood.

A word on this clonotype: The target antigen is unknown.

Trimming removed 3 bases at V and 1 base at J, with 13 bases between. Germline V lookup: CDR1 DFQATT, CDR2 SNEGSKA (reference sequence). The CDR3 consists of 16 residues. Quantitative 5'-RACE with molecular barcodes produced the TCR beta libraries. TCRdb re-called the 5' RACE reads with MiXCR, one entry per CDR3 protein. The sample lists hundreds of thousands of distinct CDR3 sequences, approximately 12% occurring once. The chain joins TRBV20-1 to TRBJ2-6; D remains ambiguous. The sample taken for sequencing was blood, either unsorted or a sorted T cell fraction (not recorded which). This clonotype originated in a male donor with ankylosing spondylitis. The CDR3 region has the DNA TGCAGTGCTAGTCAACTGGCGCTTTCTGGGGCCAACGTCCTGACTTTC. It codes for CSASQLALSGANVLTF.